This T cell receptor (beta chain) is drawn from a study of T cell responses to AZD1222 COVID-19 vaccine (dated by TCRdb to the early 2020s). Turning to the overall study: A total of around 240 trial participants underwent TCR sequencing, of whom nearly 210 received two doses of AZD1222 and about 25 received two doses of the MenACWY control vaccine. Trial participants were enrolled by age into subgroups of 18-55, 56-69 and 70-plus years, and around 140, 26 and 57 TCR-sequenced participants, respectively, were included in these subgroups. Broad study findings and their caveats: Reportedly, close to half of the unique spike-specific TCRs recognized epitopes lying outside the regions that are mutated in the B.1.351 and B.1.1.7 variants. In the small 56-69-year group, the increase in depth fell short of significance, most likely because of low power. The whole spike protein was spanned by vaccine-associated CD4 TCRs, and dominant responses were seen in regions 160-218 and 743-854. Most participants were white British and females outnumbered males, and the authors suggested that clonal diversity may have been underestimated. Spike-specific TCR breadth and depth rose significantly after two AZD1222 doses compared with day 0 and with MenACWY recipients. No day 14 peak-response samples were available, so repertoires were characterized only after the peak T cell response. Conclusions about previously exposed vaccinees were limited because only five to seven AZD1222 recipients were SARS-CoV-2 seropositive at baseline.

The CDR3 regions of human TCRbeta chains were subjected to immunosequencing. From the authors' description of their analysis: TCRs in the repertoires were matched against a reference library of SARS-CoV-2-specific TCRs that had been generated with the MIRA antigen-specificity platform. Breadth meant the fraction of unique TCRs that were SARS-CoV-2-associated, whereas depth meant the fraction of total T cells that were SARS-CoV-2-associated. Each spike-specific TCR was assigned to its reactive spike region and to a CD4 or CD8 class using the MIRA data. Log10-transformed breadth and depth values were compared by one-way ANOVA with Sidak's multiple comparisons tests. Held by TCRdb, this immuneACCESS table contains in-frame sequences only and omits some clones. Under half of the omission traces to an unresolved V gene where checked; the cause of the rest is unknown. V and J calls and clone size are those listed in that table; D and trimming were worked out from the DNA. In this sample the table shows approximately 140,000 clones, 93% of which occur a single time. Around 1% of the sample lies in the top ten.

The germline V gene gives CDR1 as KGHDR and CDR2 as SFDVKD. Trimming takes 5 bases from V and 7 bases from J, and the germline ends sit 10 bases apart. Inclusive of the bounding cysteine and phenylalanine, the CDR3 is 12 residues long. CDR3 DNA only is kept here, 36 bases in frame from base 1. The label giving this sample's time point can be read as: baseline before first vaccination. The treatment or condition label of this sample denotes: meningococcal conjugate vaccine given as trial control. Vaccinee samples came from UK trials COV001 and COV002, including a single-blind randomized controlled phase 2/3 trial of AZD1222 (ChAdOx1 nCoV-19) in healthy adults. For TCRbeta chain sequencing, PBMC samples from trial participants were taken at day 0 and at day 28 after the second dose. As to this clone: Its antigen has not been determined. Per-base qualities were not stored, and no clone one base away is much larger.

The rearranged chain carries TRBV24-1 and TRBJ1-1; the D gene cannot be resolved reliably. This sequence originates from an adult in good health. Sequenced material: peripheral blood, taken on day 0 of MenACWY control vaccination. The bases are TGTGCCACCAGTGGCCCGGACTTTGAAGCTTTCTTT. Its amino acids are CATSGPDFEAFF.